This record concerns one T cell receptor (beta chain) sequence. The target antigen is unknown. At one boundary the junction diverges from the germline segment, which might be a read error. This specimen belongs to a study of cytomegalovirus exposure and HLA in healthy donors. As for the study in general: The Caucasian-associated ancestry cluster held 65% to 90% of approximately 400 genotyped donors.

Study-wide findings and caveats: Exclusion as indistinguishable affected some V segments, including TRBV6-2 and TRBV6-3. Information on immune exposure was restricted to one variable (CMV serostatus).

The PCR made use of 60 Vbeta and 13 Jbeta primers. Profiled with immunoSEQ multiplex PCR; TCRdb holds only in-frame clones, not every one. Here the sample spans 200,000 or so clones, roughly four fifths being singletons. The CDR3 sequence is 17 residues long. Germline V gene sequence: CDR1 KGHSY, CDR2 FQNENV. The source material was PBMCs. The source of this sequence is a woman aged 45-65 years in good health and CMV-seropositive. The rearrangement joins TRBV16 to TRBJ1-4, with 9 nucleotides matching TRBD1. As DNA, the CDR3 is TGTGCCAGCAGCGAATCACACCCGGGACAGGGAGAAGAAAAACTGTTTTTT. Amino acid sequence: CASSESHPGQGEEKLFF.